Below are 25 T cell receptor beta chains sequenced from a single sample in a study of Graves' ophthalmopathy and Graves' hyperthyroidism. Amplification from RNA transcripts yielded the TCR beta CDR3 regions. First-round RT-PCR relied on HTBI primers, and a second-round multiplex PCR came next. TCRdb reanalysed the multiplex PCR reads using MiXCR and keeps one entry per CDR3 protein. The profile shows hundreds of thousands of distinct CDR3 sequences, about 20% of them singletons. Material for sequencing was peripheral blood. The receptors were gathered from a woman under 30 with stable Graves' hyperthyroidism. Some clones in this sample may be carry-over from other donors' samples.

This clonotype appeared many times. The chain couples TRBV6-5 to TRBJ1-2; 7 positions match TRBD1. CDR1 MNHEY and CDR2 SVGAGI come from the germline V gene. The length of the CDR3 is 15 residues. V lost 0 bases, J lost 4 bases, and 5 bases stayed unmatched. CDR3 in amino acids: CASSYSAGQVYGYTF. In DNA, the CDR3 is TGTGCCAGCAGTTACTCGGCCGGACAGGTCTATGGCTACACCTTC.

This clonotype was picked up many times. At one end the junction does not follow the germline gene, possibly because of a read error. The chain combines TRBV12-3 or TRBV12-4 with TRBJ2-4; 10 bases map to TRBD2. This CDR3 is built from 15 residues. CDR3 loop: CASSYEREGRNIKYF. CDR3 nucleotides: TGTGCCAGCAGTTACGAGCGGGAGGGGAGGAACATTAAGTACTTC.

The V gene is TRBV15, the J gene TRBJ2-5; 7 nucleotides match TRBD2. There are 17 residues in the CDR3. The V segment lost 0 bases and the J segment 0 bases; nucleotides outside the gene matches: 7. The V gene's germline CDR1 is LNHNV and CDR2 YYDKDF (reference sequence). The CDR3 DNA follows: TGTGCCACCAGCAGAGAGAAAAGCGGGGCGTACCAAGAGACCCAGTACTTC. It yields the protein CATSREKSGAYQETQYF.

Many counts were recorded for this clonotype. The rearrangement links TRBV12-3 or TRBV12-4 to TRBJ1-2, with a tentative D call TRBD1 (6 bases). This CDR3 has 13 residues. Trimming pared 6 bases from V and 7 bases from J, leaving 15 bases between. CDR3 protein: CASRRGGWTGYTF. The DNA for the CDR3 is TGTGCCAGCAGAAGAGGGGGATGGACTGGCTACACCTTC.

This chain links TRBV6-5 with TRBJ1-1, with D unclear. The CDR3 is 15 residues long. Germline V lookup: CDR1 MNHEY, CDR2 SVGAGI. V shed 2 bases and J shed 4 bases, with 14 bases lying between them. Written as DNA, the CDR3 is TGTGCCAGCAGTTACACTCCAGAGGGCGTCACTGAAGCTTTCTTT. Its translation: CASSYTPEGVTEAFF.

This clonotype was detected ten times or more. The chain has TRBV15 and TRBJ2-7; a weak D match, TRBD2 (5 bases). V was pared by 1 base and J by 2 bases, with 12 bases between. The CDR3 runs to 15 residues. In germline, CDR1 is LNHNV, CDR2 YYDKDF (reference sequence). CDR3 coding DNA: TGTGCCACCAGCAGAGGTGTTAGGACTGCCTACGAGCAGTACTTC. Encoded protein: CATSRGVRTAYEQYF.

This sequence joins TRBV14 and TRBJ2-2, with 9 positions matching TRBD1. CDR1 and CDR2 (germline): SGHDN, FVKESK. This CDR3 is 16 amino acids long. Trimming took 1 base from V and 7 from J; bases not matched to a gene: 7. Here the CDR3 reads CASSQVGTGFHGELFF. CDR3 coding DNA: TGTGCCAGCAGCCAAGTCGGGACAGGGTTTCACGGGGAGCTGTTTTTT.

V and J are TRBV29-1 and TRBJ2-7, with TRBD2 as a possible D gene (7 bases). The CDR3 is 13 amino acids. V dropped 3 bases and J dropped 7 bases, with 16 bases sitting between them. From germline, CDR1 is SQVTM and CDR2 ANQGSEA. Written as DNA, the CDR3 is TGCAGCGTTGAGCGGCGGGGGCGCGGAGAGCAGTACTTC. It is translated as CSVERRGRGEQYF.

This clonotype was found many times. V is TRBV19 and J is TRBJ2-5; 8 bases line up with TRBD1. CDR1 LNHDA and CDR2 SQIVND come from the germline V gene (reference sequence). V lost 4 bases to trimming and J lost 4 bases; unmatched junction nucleotides: 5. CDR3 length equals 14 residues. The CDR3 DNA follows: TGTGCCAGTAGTAAGCAGGGGGCACGAGAGACCCAGTACTTC. Protein: CASSKQGARETQYF.

J is TRBJ2-7 and V is TRBV11-2; TRBD2 aligns across 9 bases. This CDR3 contains 16 residues. The ends lost 0 bases at V and 7 bases at J; junction bases unmatched: 10. CDR1 and CDR2 from the germline V gene are SGHAT and FQNNGV. CDR3 nucleotides: TGTGCCAGCAGCTTAGATGCGGTAGCGGGGGATCAGGAGCAGTACTTC. This sequence encodes CASSLDAVAGDQEQYF.

Ten or more counts support this clonotype. This chain joins TRBV12-3 or TRBV12-4 and TRBJ1-1; D is undetermined. V was trimmed by 3 bases and J by 0 bases, leaving 5 bases between them. There are 13 residues in the CDR3. The CDR3 nucleotides are TGTGCCAGCAGTTTTTCCCTGAACACTGAAGCTTTCTTT. Translation: CASSFSLNTEAFF.

In its sample, this clonotype was seen many times. The rearrangement links TRBV20-1 to TRBJ2-7, with D possibly matching TRBD2 (6 bases). Germline V CDR1 and CDR2: DFQATT, SNEGSKA (reference sequence). This CDR3 region has 12 residues. The V and J ends lost 3 bases and 6 bases respectively, with 12 bases between them. The CDR3 here is CSASETGGEQYF. For the CDR3, the DNA is TGCAGTGCTAGTGAAACCGGGGGCGAGCAGTACTTC.

This clonotype was counted at least ten times. The rearrangement links TRBV20-1 to TRBJ2-7; 7 bases map to TRBD1. The trim removed 5 bases at V and 6 bases at J, leaving 13 bases unmatched. CDR1 and CDR2 from the germline V gene are DFQATT and SNEGSKA (reference sequence). The CDR3 spans 14 residues. For the CDR3, the DNA is TGCAGTGCTGGCATGACAGGGACGTCGGGCGAGCAGTACTTC. Translating gives CSAGMTGTSGEQYF.

This clonotype appeared many times. The chain is built from TRBV5-1 and TRBJ1-6; 8 nucleotides match TRBD1. V lost 4 bases and J lost 7; bases outside the gene matches: 10. In germline, CDR1 is SGHRS, CDR2 YFSETQ. The CDR3 length is 16 residues. Here the CDR3 DNA reads TGCGCCAGCAGCAACCAGGGGGCCGTCGGAAATTCACCCCTCCACTTT. Protein: CASSNQGAVGNSPLHF.

This clonotype was seen repeatedly, ten times or more. This rearrangement joins TRBV27 to TRBJ1-5; tentative D call: TRBD1 (6 bases). Germline V gene sequence: CDR1 MNHEY, CDR2 SMNVEV (reference sequence). The ends were cut back, 6 bases at V and 9 bases at J, with 21 bases in the middle. The CDR3 extends over 15 amino acids. CDR3 in DNA: TGTGCCAGCAGCCCCCGGACAGTACCGTATCTGCCCCAGCATTTT. Protein product: CASSPRTVPYLPQHF.

The sample holds many counts of this clonotype. This chain connects TRBV5-1 to TRBJ1-2; D gene unclear. V gave up 4 bases and J gave up 1 base, with 11 bases separating them. CDR1 and CDR2 (germline): SGHRS, YFSETQ. The CDR3 totals 14 residues. CDR3 coding DNA: TGCGCCAGCAGCGCCAACTCTGTTAACTATGGCTACACCTTC. It translates to CASSANSVNYGYTF.

In this sample, this clonotype turned up many times. The chain is built from TRBV9 and TRBJ1-5, with a possible D match to TRBD1 (5 bases). The CDR3 runs to 15 residues. Germline V lookup: CDR1 SGDLS, CDR2 YYNGEE. Trimming stripped 3 bases from V and 5 bases from J, with 15 bases between. DNA for the CDR3: TGTGCCAGCAGCGCTACAGGTGGGGGACATCAGCCCCAGCATTTT. Protein: CASSATGGGHQPQHF. The full variable domain, completed using reference TRBV9 and TRBJ1-5, is DSGVTQTPKHLITATGQRVTLRCSPRSGDLSVYWYQQSLDQGLQFLIQYYNGEERAKGNILERFSAQQFPDLHSELNLSSLELGDSALYFCASSATGGGHQPQHFGDGTRLSIL.

There are a few counts of this clonotype. The rearrangement uses TRBV30 and TRBJ1-2; 8 positions match TRBD1. This CDR3 has 13 residues. The trim removed 2 bases at V and 6 bases at J, leaving 5 bases unmatched. The germline CDR1 and CDR2 sequences are GTSNPN and SVGIG (reference sequence). As DNA, the CDR3 is TGTGCCTGGAGTTTCGAGACAGGGGATGGCTACACCTTC. Translating it yields CAWSFETGDGYTF.

This clonotype has ten or more counts. J is TRBJ2-3 and V is TRBV28; the D gene is possibly TRBD2 (6 bases). The CDR3 runs 16 residues. The germline CDR1 and CDR2 sequences are MDHEN and SYDVKM. Trimming removed 3 bases from V and 0 bases from J, with 13 bases in between. CDR3 loop: CASSLLAGTSTDTQYF. The CDR3 DNA follows: TGTGCCAGCAGTTTGTTGGCAGGGACTAGCACAGATACGCAGTATTTT.

This clonotype appeared a few times. V usage is TRBV6-1 and J usage is TRBJ2-7, with D unclear. The CDR3 has 12 residues. Trimming took off 6 bases at V and 3 bases at J, with 9 bases between the two ends. CDR1 MNHNS and CDR2 SASEGT come from the germline V gene. CDR3 bases: TGTGCCAGCAGAGATGAATTCTACGAGCAGTACTTC. Its protein is CASRDEFYEQYF.

The chain carries TRBV12-3 or TRBV12-4 and TRBJ2-7; D call uncertain. The CDR3 loop spans 14 amino acids. V lost 2 bases, J lost 6 bases, and 14 bases lay in between. CDR3: CASSLRRTAGEQYF. The CDR3 region has the DNA TGTGCCAGCAGTTTACGACGGACGGCCGGCGAGCAGTACTTC.

The CDR3 region has the DNA TGTGCCAGCAGTTACTCGACAGAAATGAACACTGAAGCTTTCTTT. The encoded protein is CASSYSTEMNTEAFF. The rearrangement links TRBV6-5 to TRBJ1-1; perhaps TRBD1 as D (5 bases). CDR1 is MNHEY and CDR2 is SVGAGI in the germline V gene. This CDR3 contains 15 residues. Trimming pared 0 bases from V and 0 bases from J, leaving 8 bases between.

The table lists this clonotype with a few counts. This chain links TRBV20-1 with TRBJ2-2; D ambiguous. Trimming pared 3 bases from V and 4 bases from J, leaving 12 bases between. The CDR3 is 14 residues long. CDR1 and CDR2 from the germline V gene are DFQATT and SNEGSKA (reference sequence). The DNA for the CDR3 is TGCAGTGCTAGTTGGGCAGGTATCACCGGGGAGCTGTTTTTT. Translation: CSASWAGITGELFF.

Concerning this clonotype itself: Relative to the germline gene, one junction end is altered; a read error may explain this. The chain recombines TRBV20-1 with TRBJ1-1; D call uncertain. In germline, CDR1 is DFQATT, CDR2 SNEGSKA (reference sequence). This CDR3 comprises 12 residues. The CDR3 DNA is TGCAGTGTTAGAAAGGGAGGTACTGAAGCTTTCTTT. Its protein is CSVRKGGTEAFF.

This clonotype has at least ten counts. This chain connects TRBV30 to TRBJ1-6, with D possibly being TRBD1 (6 bases). The CDR3 has 12 amino acids. The V end was cut by 3 bases, the J end by 9 bases, with 9 bases between. The germline V gene encodes CDR1 GTSNPN and CDR2 SVGIG (reference sequence). As DNA, the CDR3 is TGTGCCTGGAGACAGGGAGGTTCACCCCTCCACTTT. Encoded protein: CAWRQGGSPLHF.